The following is a T cell receptor (beta chain) sequence with its context. Its antigen is unidentified. TCRdb re-called the reads through MiXCR, storing one row per CDR3 protein. The sample carries about 570,000 distinct CDR3 sequences, approximately 40% recorded once. This entry comes from a study of T cell repertoires in cytomegalovirus infection. Study background: CMV epitopes that were recently identified and HLA-C-restricted were used alongside well-studied HLA-B-restricted ones. Indications came from public TCR beta signatures; they pointed to CMV infection and to a matching HLA type. Study-level results: Summed frequency of public TCR beta families distinguished CMV carriers with the relevant HLA. The ex vivo response was dominated by HLA-C-restricted CMV-specific TCR beta clonotypes.

V lost 7 bases, J lost 6 bases, and 7 bases lay in between. The length of the CDR3 is 11 residues. The V gene's germline CDR1 is ENHRY and CDR2 SYGVKD. The receptor comes from a human donor in good health (CMV status not recorded). Some clones in this sample may be carry-over from other donors' samples. The V call is TRBV10-3, the J call TRBJ2-1, with unresolved D. Here the sequenced sample was cultured PBMCs, taken from culture after CMV antigen stimulation. The CDR3 spells CAIKVLNEQFF. Written as DNA, the CDR3 is TGTGCCATCAAGGTCCTCAATGAGCAGTTCTTC.